The 8 T cell receptor beta chains below all came from one sample that was sequenced in a study of response to subunit inactivated influenza vaccine. Via MiXCR, TCRdb re-called the RT-PCR reads, giving one row per CDR3 protein. This table has 500,000 to 600,000 distinct CDR3 sequences, 12% appearing once. The source material was PBMCs from blood, sampled on the day of vaccination. The receptors were sampled from a man over 45 who received an inactivated influenza vaccine.

This clonotype was seen ten or more times. This sequence joins TRBV24-1 and TRBJ2-1, with D uncertain. Trimming pared 5 bases from V and 9 bases from J, leaving 7 bases between. CDR3 length: 11 residues. The germline gives CDR1 KGHDR, CDR2 SFDVKD. CDR3 coding DNA: TGTGCCACCAGTGTAGGAGTTGAGCAGTTCTTC. Its protein product is CATSVGVEQFF.

In its sample, this clonotype was seen a few times. The chain employs TRBV20-1 and TRBJ1-6; no clear D gene. Germline V gene lookup returns CDR1 DFQATT and CDR2 SNEGSKA (reference sequence). The CDR3 length is 14 residues. With 0 bases removed from V and 7 bases from J, the gap between germline ends came to 10 bases. CDR3 residues: CSAREGGVNSPLHF. CDR3 nucleotides: TGCAGTGCTAGAGAGGGTGGGGTCAATTCACCCCTCCACTTT.

V and J are TRBV18 and TRBJ2-1; D might be TRBD2 (6 bases). CDR1 is KGHSH, CDR2 LQKENI, per germline. Trimming left V 1 base short and J 6 bases short, with 13 bases between. This CDR3 is built from 15 residues. The CDR3 reads CASSPRGDWINEQFF. For the CDR3, the DNA is TGTGCCAGCTCACCACGGGGGGACTGGATCAATGAGCAGTTCTTC. The variable domain in full, with the rest retrieved from reference TRBV18 and TRBJ2-1, is NAGVMQNPRHLVRRRGQEARLRCSPMKGHSHVYWYRQLPEEGLKFMVYLQKENIIDESGMPKERFSAEFPKEGPSILRIQQVVRGDSAAYFCASSPRGDWINEQFFGPGTRLTVL.

This clonotype was counted between two and nine times. The gene calls are TRBV1 and TRBJ2-3; the table's D call, TRBD2, has no DNA check behind it. TRBV1 is a pseudogene. This CDR3 comprises 17 residues. The CDR3 loop reads CTSSQAPQRGVKDTQYF. CDR3 in DNA: TGCACCAGCAGCCAGGCCCCTCAGCGGGGGGTGAAAGATACGCAGTATTTT.

The J gene is TRBJ1-4, the V gene TRBV6-2 or TRBV6-3; maybe TRBD1 (5 bases). V was pared by 5 bases and J by 4 bases, with 11 bases between. Germline CDR1 and CDR2: MNHEY and SVGEGT. CDR3 size: 14 residues. Here the CDR3 reads CASSPQGLNEKLFF. As DNA, the CDR3 is TGTGCCAGCAGTCCTCAGGGCCTTAATGAAAAACTGTTTTTT.

Only a few counts were recorded for this clonotype. The chain uses TRBV15 and TRBJ2-1, with D hard to call. Germline V CDR1 and CDR2: LNHNV, YYDKDF (reference sequence). This CDR3 has 13 residues. Between the trimmed V and J ends, which lost 0 bases and 7 bases, there was a span of 7 bases. CDR3 in amino acids: CATSRDDVNEQFF. The CDR3 coding sequence is TGTGCCACCAGCAGAGATGACGTGAATGAGCAGTTCTTC.

At least ten counts were recorded for this clonotype. Germline is not matched at one junction end, which may reflect a read error. The V gene is TRBV20-1, the J gene TRBJ2-7; D might be TRBD2 (5 bases). The CDR3 extends over 13 amino acids. Germline CDR1 reads DFQATT; CDR2 reads SNEGSKA (reference sequence). The CDR3: CSARDALRGRVVF. CDR3 coding DNA: TGCAGTGCTAGAGATGCTCTACGGGGTCGGGTTGTCTTC.

The chain recombines TRBV6-2 or TRBV6-3 with TRBJ2-3, with a possible D match to TRBD2 (6 bases). Looked up from germline, CDR1 is MNHEY and CDR2 is SVGEGT. CDR3 length: 13 amino acids. The germline V and J ends were trimmed by 0 bases and 6 bases, with 7 bases remaining between them. The CDR3 DNA is TGTGCCAGCAGTTACTCGCTAGCGGATACGCAGTATTTT. Protein: CASSYSLADTQYF.